Listed here is a single T cell receptor beta chain. The antigen remains undetermined. Trimming took off 8 bases at V and 0 bases at J, with 8 bases between the two ends. Germline loops: CDR1 MGHDK, CDR2 SYGVNS. The CDR3 runs to 13 residues. The method was immunoSEQ multiplex PCR; TCRdb's version includes in-frame clones alone and lacks a portion of them. Of approximately 45,000 clones listed, more than 60% are singletons. This record belongs to a study of T cells in tumors after PD-1 blockade. The wider study: No patient had prior checkpoint blockade, systemic immunosuppression, or radiotherapy within 4 weeks. Daily vismodegib 150 mg continued in a subset of anti-PD-1-treated patients. Study-wide results and limits: Approximately 41% of tumor TCR clonotypes were also found in blood.

This specimen was PBMCs, taken before anti-PD-1 therapy. The source is a human donor with advanced basal cell or squamous cell carcinoma (not recorded which). This sequence joins TRBV25-1 and TRBJ1-5; D gene uncertain. This chain's CDR3 is CASEDYSNQPQHF. Here the CDR3 DNA reads TGTGCCAGCGAAGATTATAGCAATCAGCCCCAGCATTTT. The full variable domain, its missing parts supplied by reference TRBV25-1 and TRBJ1-5, is EADIYQTPRYLVIGTGKKITLECSQTMGHDKMYWYQQDPGMELHLIHYSYGVNSTEKGDLSSESTVSRIRTEHFPLTLESARPSHTSQYLCASEDYSNQPQHFGDGTRLSIL.